This is a list of T cell receptor beta chains from one sample in a study of memory CD4+ T cells and cytomegalovirus serostatus. Using immunoSEQ multiplex PCR, the repertoire was profiled, and TCRdb retains in-frame clones only, with some absent. Of about 54,000 clones listed, around three quarters were seen once; the top ten hold about 1.5%. The sample comprised memory CD4+ T cells from blood. The receptors were sampled from an adult in good health and CMV-seronegative. The CDR3 runs from the conserved cysteine through the conserved F or W. Fields, in order: J gene, D gene, clone size, V gene, CDR3 DNA, CDR3 protein. D genes are given only for firm matches. The size entry is marked missing in some rows and otherwise reads once, few, many or a size class.

J: TRBJ1-5; D: NA; size: NA; V: TRBV2; DNA: TGTGCCAGCAGTCAAGGGAGCGTCCAAGGTCAGCCCCAGCATTTT; CDR3: CASSQGSVQGQPQHF
J: TRBJ2-2; D: TRBD1; size: NA; V: TRBV11-2; DNA: TGTGCCAGCAGCTTATTGATGTGGACAGGGCTTTCGAACACCGGGGAGCTGTTTTTT; CDR3: CASSLLMWTGLSNTGELFF
J: TRBJ1-4; D: NA; size: NA; V: TRBV30; DNA: TGTGCCTGGAGGTCGACAGGAGCAACTAATGAAAAACTGTTTTTT; CDR3: CAWRSTGATNEKLFF
J: TRBJ1-1; D: NA; size: few; V: TRBV2; DNA: TGTGCCAGCAGTGTACGACAGGAGGGAAACGAAGCTTTCTTT; CDR3: CASSVRQEGNEAFF
J: TRBJ2-7; D: NA; size: NA; V: TRBV6-5; DNA: TGTGCCAGCAGTTACTCTGCGCGTACCTACGAGCAGTACTTC; CDR3: CASSYSARTYEQYF
J: TRBJ1-2; D: NA; size: NA; V: TRBV2; DNA: TGTGCCAGCAGACAGGGCGCAGATGGCTACACCTTC; CDR3: CASRQGADGYTF
J: TRBJ2-7; D: TRBD1; size: NA; V: TRBV5-4; DNA: TGTGCCAGCAGTCCCGACAGGGGCACCTACGAGCAGTACTTC; CDR3: CASSPDRGTYEQYF
J: TRBJ1-2; D: NA; size: few; V: TRBV11-2; DNA: TGTGCCAGCAGCCCGACGGCAGGGTTTGGCTACACCTTC; CDR3: CASSPTAGFGYTF
J: TRBJ1-4; D: NA; size: NA; V: TRBV2; DNA: TGTGCCAGCAGTGAAGACGGGAATGAAAAACTGTTTTTT; CDR3: CASSEDGNEKLFF
J: TRBJ1-1; D: NA; size: NA; V: TRBV7-2; DNA: TGTGCCAGCAGCAAAAACCTCAGACTTGAAGCTTTCTTT; CDR3: CASSKNLRLEAFF
J: TRBJ2-5; D: NA; size: few; V: TRBV11-2; DNA: TGTGCCAGCAGCCCTCTAAGGGCCCTGGAGACCCAGTACTTC; CDR3: CASSPLRALETQYF
J: TRBJ1-5; D: TRBD1; size: once; V: TRBV7-2; DNA: TGTGCCAGCAGCTTAGTCCCAGGGGGGCTTGGCAATCAGCCCCAGCATTTT; CDR3: CASSLVPGGLGNQPQHF
J: TRBJ2-1; D: NA; size: NA; V: TRBV19; DNA: TGTGCCAGTAGCGGCCGGGGGACGGGGTACAATGAGCAGTTCTTC; CDR3: CASSGRGTGYNEQFF
J: TRBJ1-2; D: NA; size: NA; V: TRBV10-2; DNA: TGCGCCAGCACCCAAGGTGGGGGTGGCTACACCTTC; CDR3: CASTQGGGGYTF
J: TRBJ2-1; D: NA; size: NA; V: TRBV27; DNA: TGTGCCAGCAGCGGGAATCACGGCTACAATGAGCAGTTCTTC; CDR3: CASSGNHGYNEQFF
J: TRBJ1-1; D: TRBD1; size: NA; V: TRBV14; DNA: TGTGCCAGCAGCCATCGGACAGGGAGTCACACTGAAGCTTTCTTT; CDR3: CASSHRTGSHTEAFF
J: TRBJ2-1; D: TRBD2; size: once; V: TRBV27; DNA: TGTGCCAGCACCCCTATGACTAGCGGGTTGGGTGAGCAGTTCTTC; CDR3: CASTPMTSGLGEQFF
J: TRBJ1-1; D: NA; size: NA; V: TRBV21-1; DNA: TGTGCCAGCAGCATACCGGGACAGGGGCTCACTGAAGCTTTCTTT; CDR3: CASSIPGQGLTEAFF
J: TRBJ2-4; D: TRBD2; size: NA; V: TRBV7-2; DNA: TGTGCCAGCAGCTCAGAGGGGCTAGCGGGAGCCAAAAACATTCAGTACTTC; CDR3: CASSSEGLAGAKNIQYF
J: TRBJ1-2; D: TRBD1; size: NA; V: TRBV29-1; DNA: TGCAGCGTTGTCCACAGGGGGGTAGGCTATGGCTACACCTTC; CDR3: CSVVHRGVGYGYTF
J: TRBJ1-2; D: NA; size: few; V: TRBV27; DNA: TGTGCCAGCAGCCGGACGGGAACCAATAACTATGGCTACACCTTC; CDR3: CASSRTGTNNYGYTF
J: TRBJ2-7; D: NA; size: NA; V: TRBV19; DNA: TGTGCCAGTAGCTCGGGGGACGGAACCTACGAGCAGTACTTC; CDR3: CASSSGDGTYEQYF
J: TRBJ1-4; D: NA; size: once; V: TRBV28; DNA: TGTGCCAGCAGTCGGTCCGGAGGGCACCTAGAAAAACTGTTTTTT; CDR3: CASSRSGGHLEKLFF
J: TRBJ1-3; D: NA; size: NA; V: TRBV28; DNA: TGTGCCAGCAGTTTCCGGGGGCGCCCCGGAAACACCATATATTTT; CDR3: CASSFRGRPGNTIYF
J: TRBJ2-4; D: TRBD1; size: NA; V: TRBV28; DNA: TGTGCCAGCAGTTTCGTAGGGGGCTATTTGAACATTCAGTACTTC; CDR3: CASSFVGGYLNIQYF
J: TRBJ1-2; D: NA; size: NA; V: TRBV27; DNA: TGTGCCAGCAGTTTATCGAGTTTTGGAGGGGATGGCTACACCTTC; CDR3: CASSLSSFGGDGYTF
J: TRBJ2-3; D: NA; size: NA; V: TRBV5-1; DNA: TGCGCCAGCAGCTTTATAGAGCCGGATACGCAGTATTTT; CDR3: CASSFIEPDTQYF
J: TRBJ1-2; D: NA; size: NA; V: TRBV5-6; DNA: TGTGCCAGCAGCTTACAGGGTGGGGATGGCTACACCTTC; CDR3: CASSLQGGDGYTF
J: TRBJ1-4; D: NA; size: NA; V: TRBV7-8; DNA: TGTGCCAGCAGCTTAGAACAGGTTGGTGAAAAACTGTTTTTT; CDR3: CASSLEQVGEKLFF
J: TRBJ1-6; D: NA; size: NA; V: TRBV5-6; DNA: TGTGCCAGCAGCTTGGACCCTAGATCCTATAATTCACCCCTCCACTTT; CDR3: CASSLDPRSYNSPLHF
J: TRBJ1-2; D: NA; size: NA; V: TRBV4-1; DNA: TGCGCCAGCAGCCAGAGAGGCAGGGCGATATATGGCTACACCTTC; CDR3: CASSQRGRAIYGYTF
J: TRBJ2-7; D: TRBD1; size: NA; V: TRBV11-2; DNA: TGTGCCAGCAGCTTAGCTTCGGCAGGGGGCTCCTACGAGCAGTACTTC; CDR3: CASSLASAGGSYEQYF
J: TRBJ2-7; D: NA; size: NA; V: TRBV28; DNA: TGTGCCAGCAATTCAGGGATAACTAGTTCCTACGAGCAGTACTTC; CDR3: CASNSGITSSYEQYF
J: TRBJ1-4; D: TRBD1; size: NA; V: TRBV19; DNA: TGTGCCAGTAGGACGACCCAGGGGGACCTTGAAAAACTGTTTTTT; CDR3: CASRTTQGDLEKLFF
J: TRBJ2-5; D: NA; size: NA; V: TRBV9; DNA: TGTGCCAGCAGCCAATCTACCGGGACCGGAGGAGAGACCCAGTACTTC; CDR3: CASSQSTGTGGETQYF
J: TRBJ2-7; D: NA; size: NA; V: TRBV27; DNA: TGTGCCAGCAGTGCGACACCGGGCGGTTGGCAGTACTTC; CDR3: CASSATPGGWQYF
J: TRBJ1-4; D: TRBD1; size: NA; V: TRBV5-1; DNA: TGCGCCAGCAGCCCAGGGGGAACAAGTGAAAAACTGTTTTTT; CDR3: CASSPGGTSEKLFF
J: TRBJ1-2; D: NA; size: NA; V: TRBV19; DNA: TGTGCCAGTAGTATACGGACGAATAACTATGGCTACACCTTC; CDR3: CASSIRTNNYGYTF
J: TRBJ2-5; D: TRBD1; size: NA; V: TRBV5-3; DNA: TGTGCCAGAAGCAACGGGACAGGGGTAAACCAAGAGACCCAGTACTTC; CDR3: CARSNGTGVNQETQYF
J: TRBJ1-6; D: NA; size: NA; V: TRBV19; DNA: TGTGCCAGTAGTGTCGATCAGTTCTATAATTCACCCCTCCACTTT; CDR3: CASSVDQFYNSPLHF